The 31 T cell receptor beta chains given below trace back to one sample, sequenced in a study of blood T cell repertoires in COVID-19. TCRdb's table, derived via immunoSEQ multiplex PCR, lists solely in-frame clones and lacks some. In the table there are 200,000 to 300,000 clones, 88% of which are singletons. Material for sequencing was peripheral blood. The receptor set was obtained from a human donor in a cohort sampled during active COVID-19.

The chain links TRBV9 to TRBJ1-1, with 8 bases fitting TRBD1. Trimming at V came to 7 bases and at J to 1 base, leaving 3 bases not matched to a gene. Germline V gene data show CDR1 as SGDLS and CDR2 as YYNGEE. The CDR3 loop spans 13 amino acids. CDR3 residues: CASGRGQNTEAFF. Here the CDR3 DNA reads TGTGCCAGCGGCAGGGGGCAGAACACTGAAGCTTTCTTT.

The chain recombines TRBV7-2 with TRBJ2-7; D possibly corresponds to TRBD1 (6 bases). Germline CDR1 is SGHTA and CDR2 is FQGNSA. This CDR3 has 13 amino acids. Trimming took off 3 bases at V and 6 bases at J, with 12 bases between the two ends. This CDR3 reads CASSLASRGEQYF. The CDR3 DNA sequence: TGTGCCAGCAGCTTGGCCAGCAGGGGCGAGCAGTACTTC.

The V call is TRBV7-2, the J call TRBJ2-2, with 7 bases identical to TRBD1. With 5 bases clipped from V and 4 bases from J, the junction kept 7 bases outside the gene matches. CDR1 and CDR2 (germline): SGHTA, FQGNSA. The CDR3 spans 15 residues. CDR3 DNA: TGTGCCAGCAGCCCACAGGGGTTCGGCACCGGGGAGCTGTTTTTT. Its translation is CASSPQGFGTGELFF.

The sample holds one count of this clone. The chain has TRBV6-6 and TRBJ2-7; no clear D. This CDR3 contains 12 residues. V shed 1 base and J shed 6 bases, with 7 bases lying between them. Germline CDR1 reads MNHNY; CDR2 reads SVGAGI (reference sequence). This CDR3 is CASSYFESEQYF. The CDR3 bases are TGTGCCAGCAGTTACTTCGAGTCCGAGCAGTACTTC.

This clone was counted once. The CDR3 is CASSYVKMGHRGGELFF. CDR3 in DNA: TGTGCCAGCAGTTACGTAAAGATGGGACACCGTGGCGGGGAGCTGTTTTTT. The chain joins TRBV6-2 or TRBV6-3 to TRBJ2-2, with D possibly TRBD1 on 6 matching bases. Trimming took 2 bases from V and 7 from J, leaving 20 bases between them. The CDR3 covers 17 residues. Germline V gene data show CDR1 as MNHEY and CDR2 as SVGEGT.

The J gene is TRBJ2-7, the V gene TRBV19; D ambiguous. Trimming took off 5 bases at V and 2 bases at J, with 16 bases between the two ends. CDR1 is LNHDA, CDR2 SQIVND, per germline (reference sequence). CDR3 length: 15 residues. The CDR3 reads CASSSLGQFTYEQYF. In nucleotides, the CDR3 is TGTGCCAGTAGTTCCCTGGGCCAATTCACCTACGAGCAGTACTTC.

This clone came up once. The CDR3 loop is CASNRAGANLYEQYF. The CDR3 DNA reads TGTGCCAGCAACCGAGCGGGGGCCAACCTCTACGAGCAGTACTTC. V gene TRBV6-5 combines with J gene TRBJ2-7; 8 nucleotides line up with TRBD2. The germline CDR1 and CDR2 sequences are MNHEY and SVGAGI. The V and J ends lost 7 bases and 3 bases, in that order; junction bases with no gene match: 11. The CDR3 runs to 15 residues.

The chain uses TRBV15 and TRBJ2-3, with 11 positions matching TRBD2. The germline V gene has CDR1 LNHNV and CDR2 YYDKDF (reference sequence). Trimming took 8 bases from V and 6 from J; bases not matched to a gene: 34. The CDR3 loop spans 23 amino acids. The CDR3 DNA reads TGTGCCACCTCCGGACTAGCGGGCGGAACAAACCCGAGAGGGCTACACGCGGATGATACGCAGTATTTT. It codes for CATSGLAGGTNPRGLHADDTQYF.

V gene TRBV27 combines with J gene TRBJ1-6; 7 bases line up with TRBD1. Germline CDR1 MNHEY, CDR2 SMNVEV (reference sequence). The CDR3 has 14 residues. Trimming took 8 bases from V and 4 from J; bases not matched to a gene: 5. The CDR3 protein is CASWTTGYNSPLHF. The CDR3 nucleotides read TGTGCCAGCTGGACGACAGGGTATAATTCACCCCTCCACTTT.

The chain recombines TRBV5-1 with TRBJ2-5; D might be TRBD1 (5 bases). The CDR3 runs to 14 residues. The germline V and J ends were trimmed by 0 bases and 4 bases, with 10 bases remaining between them. Germline V CDR1 and CDR2: SGHRS, YFSETQ. The chain's CDR3 is CASSLDTRGETQYF. The CDR3 coding sequence is TGCGCCAGCAGCTTGGACACAAGGGGAGAGACCCAGTACTTC.

This clone has only one observation. The genes are TRBV4-1 and TRBJ1-5; 9 bases fit TRBD1. The CDR3 spans 16 residues. Per germline, CDR1 MGHRA and CDR2 YSYEKL. The ends lost 4 bases at V and 5 bases at J; junction bases unmatched: 9. The chain's CDR3 is CASSPQADRGDQPQHF. The CDR3 DNA reads as TGCGCCAGCAGCCCCCAGGCGGACAGGGGAGATCAGCCCCAGCATTTT.

The chain links TRBV7-9 to TRBJ2-3; 10 bases fit TRBD2. This CDR3 spans 15 amino acids. Trimming took 5 bases from V and 5 from J; bases not matched to a gene: 7. Looked up from germline, CDR1 is SEHNR and CDR2 is FQNEAQ (reference sequence). The CDR3 nucleotides are TGTGCCAGCAGCGCCTCTCTAGCGGGGGAAGATACGCAGTATTTT. Translation gives CASSASLAGEDTQYF. Supplemented by reference TRBV7-9 and TRBJ2-3, the full variable domain reads DTGVSQNPRHKITKRGQNVTFRCDPISEHNRLYWYRQTLGQGPEFLTYFQNEAQLEKSRLLSDRFSAERPKGSFSTLEIQRTEQGDSAMYLCASSASLAGEDTQYFGPGTRLTVL.

CDR3 loop: CASSQGIGGGYEQYF. DNA of the CDR3: TGTGCCAGCAGCCAAGGCATCGGGGGAGGGTACGAGCAGTACTTC. J is TRBJ2-7 and V is TRBV14; 7 bases map to TRBD2. J gave up 4 bases and V 1 base, and 7 bases lay outside the gene matches. This CDR3 has 15 amino acids. The V gene's germline CDR1 is SGHDN and CDR2 FVKESK.

The V gene is TRBV25-1, the J gene TRBJ2-7; 10 bases fit TRBD1. CDR3 length: 14 amino acids. Germline CDR1 and CDR2: MGHDK and SYGVNS. Losses at the gene ends were 4 bases for V and 7 bases for J; bases not matched to a gene: 7. CDR3 bases: TGTGCCAGCAGTGGGGTCGGGACAGGGGAAGAGCAGTACTTC. This gives the protein CASSGVGTGEEQYF.

The chain employs TRBV27 and TRBJ2-7, with D maybe TRBD1 (6 bases). There are 13 residues in the CDR3. The germline CDR1 and CDR2 sequences are MNHEY and SMNVEV (reference sequence). The ends were cut back, 6 bases at V and 0 bases at J, with 9 bases in the middle. CDR3 amino acids: CASSDRLSYEQYF. The CDR3 nucleotides read TGTGCCAGCAGCGACAGGCTCTCCTACGAGCAGTACTTC.

The chain links TRBV21-1 to TRBJ2-7; the D segment call TRBD1 is taken from the table without a DNA check. TRBV21-1 is a pseudogene segment. There are 17 residues in the CDR3. The CDR3 protein is CASRQQGPTSFSYEQYF. Written as DNA, the CDR3 is TGTGCCAGCAGACAACAGGGACCGACCAGCTTCTCCTACGAGCAGTACTTC.

J is TRBJ2-5 and V is TRBV6-1; 9 bases map to TRBD1. The CDR3 spans 16 residues. V was clipped by 1 base and J by 5 bases; unmatched bases: 8. Germline CDR1 MNHNS, CDR2 SASEGT. The DNA of the CDR3 is TGTGCCAGCAGTGAAGTACGAGACAGGGGGAGCGAGACCCAGTACTTC. Its protein is CASSEVRDRGSETQYF.

J is TRBJ1-5 and V is TRBV9; D is uncertain. CDR3 length: 12 residues. V lost 4 bases and J 14 bases, leaving 16 bases between the germline ends. CDR1 SGDLS and CDR2 YYNGEE come from the germline V gene. CDR3 in amino acids: CASSPRWAPKHF. The CDR3 DNA reads as TGTGCCAGCAGCCCACGGTGGGCCCCGAAGCATTTT.

This chain links TRBV30 with TRBJ1-1, with 10 bases aligning to TRBD1. Germline V gives CDR1 GTSNPN, CDR2 SVGIG (reference sequence). Trimming removed 3 bases from V and 3 bases from J; junction bases left unmatched: 22. The CDR3 loop spans 20 amino acids. This CDR3 is CAWSSNFRDRGFSLYTEAFF. The CDR3 coding sequence is TGTGCCTGGAGCTCGAATTTCCGGGACAGGGGTTTTTCTTTGTACACTGAAGCTTTCTTT. The full variable domain, its missing parts supplied by reference TRBV30 and TRBJ1-1, is SQTIHQWPATLVQPVGSPLSLECTVEGTSNPNLYWYRQAAGRGLQLLFYSVGIGQISSEVPQNLSASRPQDRQFILSSKKLLLSDSGFYLCAWSSNFRDRGFSLYTEAFFGQGTRLTVV.

The rearrangement joins TRBV18 to TRBJ1-6, with D possibly TRBD1 on 6 matching bases. The germline V gene encodes CDR1 KGHSH and CDR2 LQKENI. The CDR3 spans 17 residues. V gave up 3 bases and J gave up 8 bases, with 20 bases separating them. The CDR3 DNA sequence: TGTGCCAGCTCACCTACGGGCAACAGGGAGCTGGATTCACCCCTCCACTTT. Translated, it gives CASSPTGNRELDSPLHF.

V is TRBV13 and J is TRBJ1-3, with TRBD1 matching over 8 bases. There are 15 residues in the CDR3. With V trimmed by 6 bases and J by 2 bases, 6 bases remained unmatched. CDR1 and CDR2 (germline): PRHDT, FYEKMQ (reference sequence). The CDR3 loop is CASRRTGRPGNTIYF. The DNA of the CDR3 is TGTGCCAGCAGACGGACAGGGAGGCCTGGAAACACCATATATTTT. The whole variable domain, remainder taken from reference TRBV13 and TRBJ1-3, is AAGVIQSPRHLIKEKRETATLKCYPIPRHDTVYWYQQGPGQDPQFLISFYEKMQSDKGSIPDRFSAQQFSDYHSELNMSSLELGDSALYFCASRRTGRPGNTIYFGEGSWLTVV.

The chain couples TRBV27 to TRBJ1-1, with 7 bases lining up with TRBD1. V shed 3 bases and J 5 bases; nucleotides not matched to a gene: 9. This CDR3 is 15 amino acids long. Germline values: CDR1 MNHEY, CDR2 SMNVEV (reference sequence). CDR3 residues: CASSFSPGGLTEAFF. Here the CDR3 DNA reads TGTGCCAGCAGTTTCTCTCCAGGGGGTTTGACTGAAGCTTTCTTT.

This clone appeared a few times. The V and J genes are TRBV6-6 and TRBJ2-1; 9 bases map to TRBD2. The trim removed 6 bases at V and 16 bases at J, leaving 7 bases unmatched. The germline gives CDR1 MNHNY, CDR2 SVGAGI (reference sequence). This CDR3 spans 11 amino acids. The CDR3 loop reads CASSSGTSKFF. The CDR3, as DNA: TGTGCCAGCAGCTCCGGGACTAGCAAATTCTTC.

The V call is TRBV25-1, the J call TRBJ1-1, with D perhaps matching TRBD1 (5 bases). Germline V CDR1 and CDR2: MGHDK, SYGVNS. The germline V and J ends were trimmed by 8 bases and 1 base, with 11 bases remaining between them. The CDR3 extends over 13 amino acids. CDR3: CASSRQTNTEAFF. The CDR3 DNA follows: TGTGCCAGCTCACGACAGACGAACACTGAAGCTTTCTTT.

The gene calls are TRBV24-1 and TRBJ2-6; TRBD2 might be the D (6 bases). Trimming left V 7 bases short and J 0 bases short, with 9 bases between. The CDR3 runs 15 residues. From germline, CDR1 is KGHDR and CDR2 SFDVKD. CDR3 nucleotides: TGTGCCACCAGCCTCGGGGGCTCTGGGGCCAACGTCCTGACTTTC. It yields the protein CATSLGGSGANVLTF.

The chain carries TRBV5-4 and TRBJ2-1, with D possibly TRBD2 on 5 matching bases. The CDR3 has 15 amino acids. V lost 0 bases and J lost 1, with 8 bases in between. Germline assignment: CDR1 SGHNT and CDR2 YYREEE (reference sequence). CDR3 sequence (DNA): TGTGCCAGCAGCTTGGATCTAGCTTCCTACAATGAGCAGTTCTTC. It is translated as CASSLDLASYNEQFF.

The chain combines TRBV7-8 with TRBJ1-1; D not certain. V was clipped by 0 bases and J by 5 bases, with 13 bases between them. The CDR3 length is 15 residues. In germline, CDR1 is SGHVS, CDR2 FQNEAQ. For the CDR3, the DNA is TGTGCCAGCAGCTTAGCGAGAGGTGAGGAGACTGAAGCTTTCTTT. Translated, it gives CASSLARGEETEAFF. Supplemented by reference TRBV7-8 and TRBJ1-1, the full variable domain reads GAGVSQSPRYKVAKRGQDVALRCDPISGHVSLFWYQQALGQGPEFLTYFQNEAQLDKSGLPSDRFFAERPEGSVSTLKIQRTQQEDSAVYLCASSLARGEETEAFFGQGTRLTVV.

For the CDR3, the DNA is TGCAGCGTTGGTCCCCGGGGACAGGATAATGAAAAACTGTTTTTT. Its protein product is CSVGPRGQDNEKLFF. The rearrangement links TRBV29-1 to TRBJ1-4, with TRBD1 identical over 8 bases. Losses at the gene ends were 4 bases for V and 4 bases for J; bases not matched to a gene: 8. Germline lookup yields CDR1 SQVTM and CDR2 ANQGSEA. This CDR3 is built from 15 residues.

This clone showed up just once. V is TRBV27 and J is TRBJ2-5, with unresolved D. V lost 7 bases, J lost 5 bases, and 20 bases lay in between. Per germline, CDR1 MNHEY and CDR2 SMNVEV (reference sequence). The CDR3 spans 15 residues. CDR3 nucleotides: TGTGCCAGCACCCAGTGGGTCGGCGGCCGGGAGACCCAGTACTTC. This encodes CASTQWVGGRETQYF.

This clone was observed a few times. V usage is TRBV2 and J usage is TRBJ1-3; D ambiguous. The V end lost 1 base, the J end lost 3 bases, and 7 bases lay between the germline ends. This CDR3 is built from 14 residues. Germline V gene lookup returns CDR1 SNHLY and CDR2 FYNNEI. The DNA for the CDR3 is TGTGCCAGCAGTGAAGGGGGAGGTGGAAACACCATATATTTT. Translating gives CASSEGGGGNTIYF.

The chain couples TRBV6-5 to TRBJ2-2; D may be TRBD1 (5 bases). This CDR3 contains 14 residues. V was pared by 9 bases and J by 7 bases, with 18 bases between. Germline CDR1 and CDR2: MNHEY and SVGAGI. CDR3 nucleotides: TGTGCCAGTTCAGATATGGTACAGGACGGGGAGCTGTTTTTT. This sequence encodes CASSDMVQDGELFF.